This TCR beta chain was found in a study of control samples from healthy donors and cancer patients. Germline loops: CDR1 SGHDT, CDR2 YYEEEE. This CDR3 contains 17 residues. V shed 3 bases, J shed 8 bases, and the junction held 16 bases outside the gene matches. The protocol was immunoSEQ multiplex PCR, while the TCRdb copy is restricted to in-frame clones and leaves out a portion. The sample shows 120,000 or so clones, around 86% of them seen only once. Sequenced input: blood. This rearrangement joins TRBV5-6 to TRBJ1-2; TRBD1 matches at 10 bases. This receptor was identified in a man aged 35 to 55 in good health. The CDR3 here is CASSSTFSGTGVVGYTF. The CDR3 bases are TGTGCCAGCAGCTCGACCTTCTCCGGGACAGGGGTTGTCGGCTACACCTTC.